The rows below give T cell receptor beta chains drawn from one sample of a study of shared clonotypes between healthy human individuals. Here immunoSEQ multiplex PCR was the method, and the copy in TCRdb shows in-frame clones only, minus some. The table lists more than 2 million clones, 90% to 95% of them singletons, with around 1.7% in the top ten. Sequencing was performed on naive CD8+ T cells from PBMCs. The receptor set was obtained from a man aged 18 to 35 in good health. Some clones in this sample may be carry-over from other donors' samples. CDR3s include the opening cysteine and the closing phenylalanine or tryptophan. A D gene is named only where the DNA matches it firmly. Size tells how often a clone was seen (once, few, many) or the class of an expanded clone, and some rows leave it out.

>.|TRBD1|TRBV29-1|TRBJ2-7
TGCAGCGTTGGGGAGGGGACAGGGTTGCACGAGCAGTACTTC
CSVGEGTGLHEQYF
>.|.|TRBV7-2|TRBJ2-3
TGTGCCAGCAGACCCTCCGGGACTGACACAGATACGCAGTATTTT
CASRPSGTDTDTQYF
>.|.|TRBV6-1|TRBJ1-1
TGTGCCAGCAGTGACGGTAACTGGAGGACTGAAGCTTTCTTT
CASSDGNWRTEAFF
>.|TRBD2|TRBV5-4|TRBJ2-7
TGTGCCAGCAGCTTTTCACTAGCGGGGGAGGAGCAGTACTTC
CASSFSLAGEEQYF
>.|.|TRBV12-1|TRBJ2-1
TGTGCCAGCAGCTTGGGACTAGCGGGAGTTGTGACCTACAATGAGCAGTTCTTC
CASSLGLAGVVTYNEQFF
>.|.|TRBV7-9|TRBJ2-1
TGTGCCAGCAGCCGTGGAGCGAATGAGCAGTTCTTC
CASSRGANEQFF
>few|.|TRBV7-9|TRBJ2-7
TGTGCCAGCAGCTTGGGCGCCTACGAGCAGTACTTC
CASSLGAYEQYF
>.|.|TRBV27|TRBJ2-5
TGTGCCAGCAGTTCCAACGACAGATTTGAGACCCAGTACTTC
CASSSNDRFETQYF
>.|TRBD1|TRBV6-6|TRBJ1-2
TGTGCCAGCACATCAAACAGGGGGCCCTGGGGCTACACCTTC
CASTSNRGPWGYTF
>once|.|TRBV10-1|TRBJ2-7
TGCGCCAGCAGTGGGTCCTCCTACGAGCAGTACTTC
CASSGSSYEQYF
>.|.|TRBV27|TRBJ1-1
TGTGCCAGCAGTCCCCGAGGGGGGAACACTGAAGCTTTCTTT
CASSPRGGNTEAFF
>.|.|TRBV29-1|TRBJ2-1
TGCAGCGTTGATCCAACGGGAATTTTTTGGAATGAGCAGTTCTTC
CSVDPTGIFWNEQFF
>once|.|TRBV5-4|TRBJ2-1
TGTGCCAGCACCATGATGGAAGCAGCGTCGACTTACAATGAGCAGTTCTTC
CASTMMEAASTYNEQFF
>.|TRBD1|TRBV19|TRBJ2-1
TGTGCCAGTAGTGACCGGGACAGGGATGAGCAGTTCTTC
CASSDRDRDEQFF
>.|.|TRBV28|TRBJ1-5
TGTGCCAGCAGTTTAGGGTTCGAACAGCCCCAGCATTTT
CASSLGFEQPQHF
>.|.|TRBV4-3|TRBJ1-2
TGCGCCAGCAGCCAAGATCCCGGGTTACTCGATGGCTACACCTTC
CASSQDPGLLDGYTF
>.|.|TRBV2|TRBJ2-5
TGTGCCAGCAGGGGAGGACTATTCCAAGAGACCCAGTACTTC
CASRGGLFQETQYF
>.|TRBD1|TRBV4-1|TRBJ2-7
TGCGCCAGCAGCGTCCGTGGGACAGGAATCTCCTACGAGCAGTACTTC
CASSVRGTGISYEQYF
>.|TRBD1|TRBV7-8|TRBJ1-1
TGTGCCAGCAGCCCCGGGACAGGGGGTTTCACTGAAGCTTTCTTT
CASSPGTGGFTEAFF
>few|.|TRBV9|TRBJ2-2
TGTGCCAGCAGCTCCTACGGGGAGTACCCTTCGAGGACCGGGGAGCTGTTTTTT
CASSSYGEYPSRTGELFF
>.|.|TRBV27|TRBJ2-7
TGTGCCAGCGGTATGGGGGCCGCTAGGTACGAGCAGTACTTC
CASGMGAARYEQYF
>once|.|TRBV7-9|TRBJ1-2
TGTGCCAGCAGCCCTCGGACTGACTACTATGGCTACACCTTC
CASSPRTDYYGYTF
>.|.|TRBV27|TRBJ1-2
TGTGCCAGCAGTTTATCCGCAGGGAATGGCTACACCTTC
CASSLSAGNGYTF
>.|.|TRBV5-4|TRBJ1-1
TGTGCCAGCAGCTATAACAGAATGGAAGCTTTCTTT
CASSYNRMEAFF
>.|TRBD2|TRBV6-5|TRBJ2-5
TGTGCCAGCAGTTACTTCGCGGGAGGGATTTCGGAGACCCAGTACTTC
CASSYFAGGISETQYF
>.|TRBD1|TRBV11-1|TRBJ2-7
TGTGCCAGCAGCCAGGGGGAGTCCTACGAGCAGTACTTC
CASSQGESYEQYF
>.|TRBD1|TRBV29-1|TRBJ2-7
TGCAGCGTTGGGACAGGGGTCTCCTACGAGCAGTACTTC
CSVGTGVSYEQYF
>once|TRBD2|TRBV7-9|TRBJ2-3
TGTGCCAGCAGCCCACAGGCTAGCGGGAGTTTGGATACGCAGTATTTT
CASSPQASGSLDTQYF
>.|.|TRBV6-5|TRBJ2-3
TGTGCCAGCAGTTACTCGGAGGGGGCCGCAGATACGCAGTATTTT
CASSYSEGAADTQYF
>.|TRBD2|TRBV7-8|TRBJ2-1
TGTGCCAGCAGCTTAGGTGCGGGAGCCTTTGGCGAAAACAATGAGCAGTTCTTC
CASSLGAGAFGENNEQFF
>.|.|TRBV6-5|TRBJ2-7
TGTGCCAGCAGTTTTTCAGGGGGGTCCTACGAGCAGTACTTC
CASSFSGGSYEQYF
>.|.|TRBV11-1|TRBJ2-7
TGTGCCAGCAGCTTAGCGGCAGGGGCTACTACGGGGGAGCAGTACTTC
CASSLAAGATTGEQYF
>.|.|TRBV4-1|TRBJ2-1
TGCGCCAGCAGCCGTCTACTAGGCAATGAGCAGTTCTTC
CASSRLLGNEQFF
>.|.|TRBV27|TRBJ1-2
TGTGCCAGCAGTTTCCTGGTGGAGGGGACGATCTATGGCTACACCTTC
CASSFLVEGTIYGYTF
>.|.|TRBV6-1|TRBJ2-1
TGTGCCAGCAGTGGTGGACCGGGGGCCATCAATGAGCAGTTCTTC
CASSGGPGAINEQFF
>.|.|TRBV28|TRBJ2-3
TGTGCCAGCAGTTTGTTTGTAGGAGGGGGTGAGGATACGCAGTATTTT
CASSLFVGGGEDTQYF
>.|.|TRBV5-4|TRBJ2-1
TGTGCCAGCAGCTCGGACGGCAATGAGCAGTTCTTC
CASSSDGNEQFF